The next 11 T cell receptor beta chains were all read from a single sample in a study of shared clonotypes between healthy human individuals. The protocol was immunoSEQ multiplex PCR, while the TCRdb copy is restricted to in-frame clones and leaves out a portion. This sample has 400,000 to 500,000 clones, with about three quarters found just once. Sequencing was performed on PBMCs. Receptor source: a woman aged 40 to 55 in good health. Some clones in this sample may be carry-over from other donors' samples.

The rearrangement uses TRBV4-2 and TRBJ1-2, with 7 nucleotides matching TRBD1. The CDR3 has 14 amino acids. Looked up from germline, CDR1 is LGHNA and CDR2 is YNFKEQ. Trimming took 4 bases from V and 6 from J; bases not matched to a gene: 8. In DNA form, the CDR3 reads TGTGCCAGCAGCCCGACCCGACAGGGAAATGGCTACACCTTC. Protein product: CASSPTRQGNGYTF.

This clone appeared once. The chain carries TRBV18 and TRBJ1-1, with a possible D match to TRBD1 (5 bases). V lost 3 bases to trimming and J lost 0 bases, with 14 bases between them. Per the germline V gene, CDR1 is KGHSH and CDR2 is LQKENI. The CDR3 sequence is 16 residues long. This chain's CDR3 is CASSPGDPEMNTEAFF. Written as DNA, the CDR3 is TGTGCCAGCTCACCCGGGGACCCAGAAATGAACACTGAAGCTTTCTTT.

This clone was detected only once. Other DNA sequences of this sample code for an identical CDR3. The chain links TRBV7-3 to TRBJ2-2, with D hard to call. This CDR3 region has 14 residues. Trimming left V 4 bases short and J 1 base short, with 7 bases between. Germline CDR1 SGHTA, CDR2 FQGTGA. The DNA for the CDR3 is TGTGCCAGCAGCTCCTCGGGGAACACCGGGGAGCTGTTTTTT. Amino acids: CASSSSGNTGELFF.

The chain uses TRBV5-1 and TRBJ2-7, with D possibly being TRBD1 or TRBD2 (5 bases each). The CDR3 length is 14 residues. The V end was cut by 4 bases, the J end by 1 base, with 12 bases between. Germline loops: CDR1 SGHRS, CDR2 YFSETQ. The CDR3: CASSKRDQSYEQYF. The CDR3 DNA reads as TGCGCCAGCAGCAAAAGGGACCAGTCCTACGAGCAGTACTTC.

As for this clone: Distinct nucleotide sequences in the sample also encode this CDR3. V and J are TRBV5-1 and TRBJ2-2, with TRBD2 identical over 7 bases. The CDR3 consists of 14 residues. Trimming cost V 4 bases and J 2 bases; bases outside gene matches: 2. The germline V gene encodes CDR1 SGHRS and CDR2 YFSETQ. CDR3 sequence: CASSPGLNTGELFF. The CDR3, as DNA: TGCGCCAGCAGCCCGGGACTAAACACCGGGGAGCTGTTTTTT.

CDR3 amino acids: CASSYTSGTGVDTQYF. The CDR3 bases are TGTGCCAGCAGCTACACCTCCGGGACAGGGGTAGATACGCAGTATTTT. The chain recombines TRBV7-3 with TRBJ2-3; 10 bases are shared with TRBD1. Per germline, CDR1 SGHTA and CDR2 FQGTGA. With V trimmed by 4 bases and J by 5 bases, 9 bases remained unmatched. The length of the CDR3 is 16 residues.

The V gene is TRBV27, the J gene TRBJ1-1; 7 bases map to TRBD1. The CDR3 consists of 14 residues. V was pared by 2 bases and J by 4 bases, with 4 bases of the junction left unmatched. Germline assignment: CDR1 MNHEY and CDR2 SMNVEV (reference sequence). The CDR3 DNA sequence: TGTGCCAGCAGTTTACAGGGGGGGGGCACTGAAGCTTTCTTT. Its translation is CASSLQGGGTEAFF.

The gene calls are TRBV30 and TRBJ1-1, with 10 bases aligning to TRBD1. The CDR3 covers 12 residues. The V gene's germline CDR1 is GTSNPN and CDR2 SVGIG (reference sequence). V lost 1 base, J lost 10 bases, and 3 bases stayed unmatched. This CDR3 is CAWSGGQGRAFF. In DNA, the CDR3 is TGTGCCTGGAGTGGGGGACAGGGGCGAGCTTTCTTT.

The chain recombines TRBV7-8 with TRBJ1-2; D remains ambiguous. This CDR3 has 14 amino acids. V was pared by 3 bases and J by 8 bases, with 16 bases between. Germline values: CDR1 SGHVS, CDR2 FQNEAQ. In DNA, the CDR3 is TGTGCCAGCAGCTTTGGGTCAGTAAATTCCGGCTACACCTTC. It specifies CASSFGSVNSGYTF. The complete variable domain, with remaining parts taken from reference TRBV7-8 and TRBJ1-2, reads GAGVSQSPRYKVAKRGQDVALRCDPISGHVSLFWYQQALGQGPEFLTYFQNEAQLDKSGLPSDRFFAERPEGSVSTLKIQRTQQEDSAVYLCASSFGSVNSGYTFGSGTRLTVV.

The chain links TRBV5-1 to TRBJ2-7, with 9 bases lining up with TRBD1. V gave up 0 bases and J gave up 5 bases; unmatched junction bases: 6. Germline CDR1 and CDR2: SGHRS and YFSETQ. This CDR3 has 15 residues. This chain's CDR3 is CASSLVDRGGHEQYF. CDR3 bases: TGCGCCAGCAGCTTGGTGGACAGGGGAGGCCACGAGCAGTACTTC.

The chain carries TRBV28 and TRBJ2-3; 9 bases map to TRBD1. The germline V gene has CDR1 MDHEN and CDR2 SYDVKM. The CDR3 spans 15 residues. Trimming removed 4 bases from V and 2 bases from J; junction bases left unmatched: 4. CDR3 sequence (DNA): TGTGCCAGCAGTTCGGGACAGGGAATCACAGATACGCAGTATTTT. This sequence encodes CASSSGQGITDTQYF.